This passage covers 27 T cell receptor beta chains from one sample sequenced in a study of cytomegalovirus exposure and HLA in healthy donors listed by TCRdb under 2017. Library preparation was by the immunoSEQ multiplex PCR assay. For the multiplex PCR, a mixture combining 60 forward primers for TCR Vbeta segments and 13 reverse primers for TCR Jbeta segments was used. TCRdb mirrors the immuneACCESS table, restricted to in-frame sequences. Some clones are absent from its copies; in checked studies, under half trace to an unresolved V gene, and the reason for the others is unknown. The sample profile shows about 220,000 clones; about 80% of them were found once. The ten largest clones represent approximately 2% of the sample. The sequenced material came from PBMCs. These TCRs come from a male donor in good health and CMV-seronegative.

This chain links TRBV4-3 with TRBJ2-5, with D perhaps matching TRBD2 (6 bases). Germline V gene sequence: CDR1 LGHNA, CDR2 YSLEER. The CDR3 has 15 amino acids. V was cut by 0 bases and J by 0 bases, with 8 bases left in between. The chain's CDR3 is CASSQEGTYQETQYF. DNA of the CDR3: TGCGCCAGCAGCCAAGAAGGGACTTACCAAGAGACCCAGTACTTC.

The CDR3 spells CASSSRAGGTFNEQFF. In DNA, the CDR3 is TGTGCCAGCAGCTCCAGAGCGGGAGGGACGTTTAATGAGCAGTTCTTC. The genes are TRBV11-3 and TRBJ2-1, with 10 bases lining up with TRBD2. This CDR3 comprises 16 residues. The ends lost 4 bases at V and 7 bases at J; junction bases unmatched: 10. The germline V gene encodes CDR1 SGHNT and CDR2 YENEEA.

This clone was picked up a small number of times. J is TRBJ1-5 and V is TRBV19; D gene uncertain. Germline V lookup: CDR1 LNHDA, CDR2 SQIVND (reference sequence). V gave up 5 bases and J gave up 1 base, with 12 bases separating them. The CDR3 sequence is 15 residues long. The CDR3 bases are TGTGCCAGTAGTCCAGTTTCGGGAAGCAATCAGCCCCAGCATTTT. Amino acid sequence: CASSPVSGSNQPQHF.

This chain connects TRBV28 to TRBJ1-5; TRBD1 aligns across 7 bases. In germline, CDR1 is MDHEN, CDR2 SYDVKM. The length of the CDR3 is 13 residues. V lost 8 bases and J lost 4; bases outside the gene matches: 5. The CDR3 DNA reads TGTGCCAGCGAGGGACAGCTAAATCAGCCCCAGCATTTT. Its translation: CASEGQLNQPQHF.

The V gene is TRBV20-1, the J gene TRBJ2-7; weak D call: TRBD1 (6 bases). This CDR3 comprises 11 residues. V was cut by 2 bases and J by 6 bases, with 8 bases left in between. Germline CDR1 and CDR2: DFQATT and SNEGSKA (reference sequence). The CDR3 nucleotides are TGCAGTGCTAGAACAGGGCTCGAGCAGTACTTC. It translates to CSARTGLEQYF.

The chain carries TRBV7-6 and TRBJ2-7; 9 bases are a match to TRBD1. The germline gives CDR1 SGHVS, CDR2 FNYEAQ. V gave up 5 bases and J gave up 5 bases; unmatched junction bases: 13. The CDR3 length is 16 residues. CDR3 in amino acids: CASSGRTGTGHHEQYF. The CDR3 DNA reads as TGTGCCAGCAGCGGAAGGACCGGGACAGGGCATCACGAGCAGTACTTC.

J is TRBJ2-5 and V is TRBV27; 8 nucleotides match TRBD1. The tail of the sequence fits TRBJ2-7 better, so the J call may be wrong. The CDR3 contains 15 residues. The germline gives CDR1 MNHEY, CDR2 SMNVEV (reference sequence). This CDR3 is CASSRDRTSSYEQYF. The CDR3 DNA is TGTGCCAGCAGCCGGGACAGGACAAGCTCCTACGAGCAGTACTTC.

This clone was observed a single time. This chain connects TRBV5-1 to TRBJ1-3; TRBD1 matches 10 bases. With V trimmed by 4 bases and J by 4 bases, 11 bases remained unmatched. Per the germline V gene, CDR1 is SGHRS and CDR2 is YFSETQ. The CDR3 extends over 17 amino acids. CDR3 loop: CASSTFDRGLAGNTIYF. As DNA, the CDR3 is TGCGCCAGCAGCACCTTCGACAGGGGGCTCGCAGGAAACACCATATATTTT.

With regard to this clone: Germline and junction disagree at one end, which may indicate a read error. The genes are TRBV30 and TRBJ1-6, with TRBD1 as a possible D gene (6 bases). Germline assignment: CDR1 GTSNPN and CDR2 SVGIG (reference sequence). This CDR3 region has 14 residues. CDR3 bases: TGTGCCTGGAGTGTACAGGGCAAGAATTCACTCCTCCACTTT. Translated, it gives CAWSVQGKNSLLHF.

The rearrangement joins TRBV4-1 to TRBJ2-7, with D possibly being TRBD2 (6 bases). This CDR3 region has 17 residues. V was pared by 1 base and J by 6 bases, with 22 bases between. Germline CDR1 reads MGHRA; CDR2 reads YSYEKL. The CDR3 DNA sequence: TGCGCCAGCAGCCAAGGGCCGGACTCCACGGGAGAACGCGAGCAGTACTTC. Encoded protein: CASSQGPDSTGEREQYF.

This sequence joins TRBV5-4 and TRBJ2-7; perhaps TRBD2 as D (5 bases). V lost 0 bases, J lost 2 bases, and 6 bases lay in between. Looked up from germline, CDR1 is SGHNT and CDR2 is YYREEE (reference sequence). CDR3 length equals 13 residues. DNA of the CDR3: TGTGCCAGCAGCTTGGGAGGGACCTACGAGCAGTACTTC. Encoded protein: CASSLGGTYEQYF.

The CDR3 reads CASSLYQGAGETQYF. The CDR3 region has the DNA TGTGCCAGCAGCTTATATCAGGGGGCAGGGGAGACCCAGTACTTC. The rearrangement uses TRBV7-6 and TRBJ2-5; 8 bases fit TRBD1. The CDR3 totals 15 residues. Germline V CDR1 and CDR2: SGHVS, FNYEAQ. Unmatched junction bases numbered 7, after V lost 2 bases and J lost 5 bases.

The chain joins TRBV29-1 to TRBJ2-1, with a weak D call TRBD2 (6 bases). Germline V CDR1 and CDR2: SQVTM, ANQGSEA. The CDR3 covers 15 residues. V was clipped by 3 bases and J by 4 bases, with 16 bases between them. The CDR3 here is CSVEGRESGYNEQFF. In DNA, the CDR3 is TGCAGCGTTGAGGGTCGGGAGTCTGGGTACAATGAGCAGTTCTTC.

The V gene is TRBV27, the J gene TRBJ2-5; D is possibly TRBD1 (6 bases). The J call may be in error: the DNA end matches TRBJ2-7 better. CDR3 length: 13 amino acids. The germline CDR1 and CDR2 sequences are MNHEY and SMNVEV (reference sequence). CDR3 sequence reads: CASSRQASYEQYF. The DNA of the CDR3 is TGTGCCAGCTCGAGACAGGCGTCCTACGAGCAGTACTTC.

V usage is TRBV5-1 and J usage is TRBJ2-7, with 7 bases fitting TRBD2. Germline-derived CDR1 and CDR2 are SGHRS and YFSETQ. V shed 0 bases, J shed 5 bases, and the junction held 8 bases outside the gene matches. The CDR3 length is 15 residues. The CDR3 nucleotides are TGCGCCAGCAGCTTGGTGGGGGTCCGGGAGGACGAGCAGTACTTC. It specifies CASSLVGVREDEQYF.

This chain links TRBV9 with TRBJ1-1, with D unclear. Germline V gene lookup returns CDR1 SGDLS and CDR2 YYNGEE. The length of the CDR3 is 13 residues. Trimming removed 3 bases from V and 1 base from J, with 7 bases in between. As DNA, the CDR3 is TGTGCCAGCAGCGACCTCAGGAACACTGAAGCTTTCTTT. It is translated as CASSDLRNTEAFF.

The CDR3 reads CASSREDRGQGYTF. CDR3 DNA: TGTGCCAGTAGTAGAGAGGACAGGGGGCAAGGCTACACCTTC. The chain couples TRBV19 to TRBJ1-2, with TRBD1 identical over 11 bases. This CDR3 is 14 amino acids long. J was trimmed by 8 bases and V by 4 bases; bases with no gene match: 6. Germline V lookup: CDR1 LNHDA, CDR2 SQIVND (reference sequence).

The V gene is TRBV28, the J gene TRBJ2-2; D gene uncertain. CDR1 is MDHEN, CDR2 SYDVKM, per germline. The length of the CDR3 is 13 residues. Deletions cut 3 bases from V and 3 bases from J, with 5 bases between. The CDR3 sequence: CASSFQDTGELFF. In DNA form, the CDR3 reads TGTGCCAGCAGTTTCCAGGACACCGGGGAGCTGTTTTTT.

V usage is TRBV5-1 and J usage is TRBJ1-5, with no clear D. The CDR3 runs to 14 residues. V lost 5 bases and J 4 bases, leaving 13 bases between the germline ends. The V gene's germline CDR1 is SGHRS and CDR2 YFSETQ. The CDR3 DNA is TGCGCCAGCAGGTGGAGGGCCCCAAATCAGCCCCAGCATTTT. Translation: CASRWRAPNQPQHF.

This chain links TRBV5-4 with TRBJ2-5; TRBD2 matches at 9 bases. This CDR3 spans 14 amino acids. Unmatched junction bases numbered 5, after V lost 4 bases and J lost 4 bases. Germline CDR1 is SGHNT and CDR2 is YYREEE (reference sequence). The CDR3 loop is CASSPSGGSETQYF. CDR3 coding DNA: TGTGCCAGCAGCCCCAGCGGGGGGTCAGAGACCCAGTACTTC. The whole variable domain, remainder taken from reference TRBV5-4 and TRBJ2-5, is ETGVTQSPTHLIKTRGQQVTLRCSSQSGHNTVSWYQQALGQGPQFIFQYYREEENGRGNFPPRFSGLQFPNYSSELNVNALELDDSALYLCASSPSGGSETQYFGPGTRLLVL.

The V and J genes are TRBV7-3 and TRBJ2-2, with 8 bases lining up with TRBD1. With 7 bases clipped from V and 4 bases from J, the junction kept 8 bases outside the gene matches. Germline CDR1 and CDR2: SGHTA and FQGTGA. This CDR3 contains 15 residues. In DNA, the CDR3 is TGTGCCAGCACCGGACAGGGTACGGCCACCGGGGAGCTGTTTTTT. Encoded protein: CASTGQGTATGELFF.

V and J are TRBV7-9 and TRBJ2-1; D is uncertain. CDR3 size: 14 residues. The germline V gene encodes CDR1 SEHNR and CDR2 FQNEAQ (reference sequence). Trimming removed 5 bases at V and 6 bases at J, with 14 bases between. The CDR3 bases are TGTGCCAGCAGCCCGGCGAGGCAGCTCAATGAGCAGTTCTTC. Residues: CASSPARQLNEQFF.

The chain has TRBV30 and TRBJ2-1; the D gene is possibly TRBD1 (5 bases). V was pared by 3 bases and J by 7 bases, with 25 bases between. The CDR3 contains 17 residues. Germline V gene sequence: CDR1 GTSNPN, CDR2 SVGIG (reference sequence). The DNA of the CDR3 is TGTGCCTGGAGGACCAGGGATTTTAAGGGGTTCCATAATGAGCAGTTCTTC. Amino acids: CAWRTRDFKGFHNEQFF.

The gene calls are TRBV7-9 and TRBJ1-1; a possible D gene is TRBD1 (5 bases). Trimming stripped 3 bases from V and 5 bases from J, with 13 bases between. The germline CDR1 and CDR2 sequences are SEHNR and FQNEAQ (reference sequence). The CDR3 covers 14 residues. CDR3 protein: CASSFGGGGTEAFF. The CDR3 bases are TGTGCCAGCAGCTTCGGGGGTGGAGGGACTGAAGCTTTCTTT.

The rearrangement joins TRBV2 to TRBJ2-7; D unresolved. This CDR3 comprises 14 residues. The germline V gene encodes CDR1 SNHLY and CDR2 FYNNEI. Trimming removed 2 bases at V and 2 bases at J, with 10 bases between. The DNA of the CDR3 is TGTGCCAGCAGTGAATTGAAACAGACCTACGAGCAGTACTTC. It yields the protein CASSELKQTYEQYF.

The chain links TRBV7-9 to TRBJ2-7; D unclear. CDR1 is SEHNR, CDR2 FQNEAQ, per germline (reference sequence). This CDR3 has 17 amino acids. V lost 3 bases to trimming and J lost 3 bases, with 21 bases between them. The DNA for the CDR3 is TGTGCCAGCAGCTTCGACCCAGGAAAAATAAAGGACTACGAGCAGTACTTC. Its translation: CASSFDPGKIKDYEQYF.

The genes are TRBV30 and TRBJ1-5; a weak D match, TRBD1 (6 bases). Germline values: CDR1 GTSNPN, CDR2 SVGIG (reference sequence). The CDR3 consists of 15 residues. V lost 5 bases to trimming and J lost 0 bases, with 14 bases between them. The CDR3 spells CAWASEGDSNQPQHF. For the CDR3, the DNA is TGTGCCTGGGCCTCCGAGGGGGATAGCAATCAGCCCCAGCATTTT.